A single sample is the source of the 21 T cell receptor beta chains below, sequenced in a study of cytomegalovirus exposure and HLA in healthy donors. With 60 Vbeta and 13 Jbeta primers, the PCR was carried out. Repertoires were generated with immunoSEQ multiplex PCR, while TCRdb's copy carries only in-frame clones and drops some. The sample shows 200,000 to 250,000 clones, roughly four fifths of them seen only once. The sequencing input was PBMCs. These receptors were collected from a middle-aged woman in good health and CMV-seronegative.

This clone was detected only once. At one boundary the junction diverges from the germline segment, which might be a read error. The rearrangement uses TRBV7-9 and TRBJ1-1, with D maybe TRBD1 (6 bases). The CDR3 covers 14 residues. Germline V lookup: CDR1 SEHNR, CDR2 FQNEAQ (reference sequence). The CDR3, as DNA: TGTTCCAGCAGCTTGGGGGCGGCTAGGACTGAAGCTTTCTTT. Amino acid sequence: CSSSLGAARTEAFF.

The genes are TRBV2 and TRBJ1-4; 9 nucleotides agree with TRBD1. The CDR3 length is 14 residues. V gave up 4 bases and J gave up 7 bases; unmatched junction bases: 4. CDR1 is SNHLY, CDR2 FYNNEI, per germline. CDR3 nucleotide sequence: TGTGCCAGCAGTGTAGACAGGGGGAGTGAAAAACTGTTTTTT. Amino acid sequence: CASSVDRGSEKLFF.

This CDR3 is CATSTGSVRETQYF. For the CDR3, the DNA is TGTGCCACCAGTACCGGGAGCGTCCGGGAGACCCAGTACTTC. The rearrangement uses TRBV19 and TRBJ2-5, with a tentative D call TRBD2 (6 bases). The V end was cut by 10 bases, the J end by 5 bases, with 20 bases between. This CDR3 comprises 14 residues. Germline CDR1 reads LNHDA; CDR2 reads SQIVND (reference sequence).

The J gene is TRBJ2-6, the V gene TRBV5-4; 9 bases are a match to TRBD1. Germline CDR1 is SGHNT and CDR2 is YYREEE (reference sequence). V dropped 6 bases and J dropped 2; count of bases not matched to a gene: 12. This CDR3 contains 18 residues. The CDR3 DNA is TGTGCCAGCAACCTCGGGACAGGGTTAGTAACTGGGGCCAACGTCCTGACTTTC. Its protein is CASNLGTGLVTGANVLTF.

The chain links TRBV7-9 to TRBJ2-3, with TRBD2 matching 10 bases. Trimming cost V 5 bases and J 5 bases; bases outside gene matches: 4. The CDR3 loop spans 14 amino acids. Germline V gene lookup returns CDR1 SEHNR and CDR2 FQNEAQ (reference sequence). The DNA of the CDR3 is TGTGCCAGCAGCCTGCTAGCGGGAGAAGATACGCAGTATTTT. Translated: CASSLLAGEDTQYF.

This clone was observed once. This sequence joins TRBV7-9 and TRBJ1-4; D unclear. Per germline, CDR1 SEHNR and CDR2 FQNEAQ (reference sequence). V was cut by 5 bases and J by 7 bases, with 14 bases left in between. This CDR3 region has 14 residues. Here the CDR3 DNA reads TGTGCCAGCAGCCCTAGGAAGGAAGGTGAAAAACTGTTTTTT. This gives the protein CASSPRKEGEKLFF.

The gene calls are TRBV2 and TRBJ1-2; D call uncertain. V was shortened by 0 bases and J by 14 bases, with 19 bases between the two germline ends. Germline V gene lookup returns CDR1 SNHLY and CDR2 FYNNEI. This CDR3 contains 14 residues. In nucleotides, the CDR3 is TGTGCCAGCAGTGAAGCGGTCACAGTCCCCCCGCCAACCTTC. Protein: CASSEAVTVPPPTF.

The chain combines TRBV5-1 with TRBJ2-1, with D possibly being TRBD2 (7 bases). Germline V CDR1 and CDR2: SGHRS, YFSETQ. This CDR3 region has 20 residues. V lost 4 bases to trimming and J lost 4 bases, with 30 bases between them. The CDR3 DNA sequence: TGCGCCAGCAGCCCTTCGGTGGTTGACAGGCTAGCGGACCCATACAATGAGCAGTTCTTC. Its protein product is CASSPSVVDRLADPYNEQFF.

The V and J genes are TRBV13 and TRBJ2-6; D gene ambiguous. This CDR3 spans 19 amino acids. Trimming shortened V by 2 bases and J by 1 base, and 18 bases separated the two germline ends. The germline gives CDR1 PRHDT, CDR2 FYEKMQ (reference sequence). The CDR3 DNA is TGTGCCAGCAGCTTATTAAGTACTCATTCTACGTCTGGGGCCAACGTCCTGACTTTC. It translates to CASSLLSTHSTSGANVLTF.

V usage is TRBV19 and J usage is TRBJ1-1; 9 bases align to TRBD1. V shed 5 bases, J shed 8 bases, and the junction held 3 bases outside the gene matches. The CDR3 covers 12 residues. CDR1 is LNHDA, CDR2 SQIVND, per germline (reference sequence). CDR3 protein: CASSAGTGEAFF. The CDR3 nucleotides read TGTGCCAGTAGTGCCGGGACAGGGGAAGCTTTCTTT. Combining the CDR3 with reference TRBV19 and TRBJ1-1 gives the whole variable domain DGGITQSPKYLFRKEGQNVTLSCEQNLNHDAMYWYRQDPGQGLRLIYYSQIVNDFQKGDIAEGYSVSREKKESFPLTVTSAQKNPTAFYLCASSAGTGEAFFGQGTRLTVV.

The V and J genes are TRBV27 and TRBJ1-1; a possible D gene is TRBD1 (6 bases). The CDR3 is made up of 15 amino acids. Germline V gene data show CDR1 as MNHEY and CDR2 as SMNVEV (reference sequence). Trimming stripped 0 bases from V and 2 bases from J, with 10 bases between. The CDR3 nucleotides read TGTGCCAGCAGTTTATCGAACAGGGTTAACACTGAAGCTTTCTTT. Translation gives CASSLSNRVNTEAFF.

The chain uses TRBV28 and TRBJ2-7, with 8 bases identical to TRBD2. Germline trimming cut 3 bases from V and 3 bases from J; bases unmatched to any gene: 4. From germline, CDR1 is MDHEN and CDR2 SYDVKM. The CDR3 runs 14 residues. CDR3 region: CASSFRGLVYEQYF. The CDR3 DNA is TGTGCCAGCAGTTTTAGGGGACTAGTCTACGAGCAGTACTTC.

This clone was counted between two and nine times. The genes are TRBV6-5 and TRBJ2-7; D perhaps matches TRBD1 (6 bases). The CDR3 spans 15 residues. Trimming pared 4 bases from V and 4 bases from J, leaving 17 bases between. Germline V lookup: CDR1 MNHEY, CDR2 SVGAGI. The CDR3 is CASSFRDTGRYEQYF. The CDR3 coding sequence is TGTGCCAGCAGTTTCCGGGACACCGGTCGATACGAGCAGTACTTC.

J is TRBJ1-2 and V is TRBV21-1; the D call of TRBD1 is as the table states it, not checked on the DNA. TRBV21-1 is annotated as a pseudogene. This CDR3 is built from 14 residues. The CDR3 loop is CASSKKWSRYGYTF. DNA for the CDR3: TGTGCCAGCAGCAAAAAGTGGTCCAGGTATGGCTACACCTTC.

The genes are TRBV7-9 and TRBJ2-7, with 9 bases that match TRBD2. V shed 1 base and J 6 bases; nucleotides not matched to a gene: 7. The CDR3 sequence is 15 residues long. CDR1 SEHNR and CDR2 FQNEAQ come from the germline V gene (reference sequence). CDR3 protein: CASSLDSSGIGEQYF. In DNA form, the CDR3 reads TGTGCCAGCAGCTTAGACTCTAGCGGGATAGGCGAGCAGTACTTC.

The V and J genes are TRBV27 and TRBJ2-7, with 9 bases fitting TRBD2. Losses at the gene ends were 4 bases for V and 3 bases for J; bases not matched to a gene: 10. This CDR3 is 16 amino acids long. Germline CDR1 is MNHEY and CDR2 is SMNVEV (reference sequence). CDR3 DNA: TGTGCCAGCAGTTACTTCCCGGCTAGCGGGAACTACGAGCAGTACTTC. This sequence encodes CASSYFPASGNYEQYF.

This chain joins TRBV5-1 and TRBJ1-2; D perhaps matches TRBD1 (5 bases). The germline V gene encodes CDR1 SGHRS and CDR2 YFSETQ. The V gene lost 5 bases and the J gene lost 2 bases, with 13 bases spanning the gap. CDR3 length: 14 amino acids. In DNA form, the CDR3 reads TGCGCCAGCAGTCCCCGCGGGGGAAACTATGGCTACACCTTC. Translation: CASSPRGGNYGYTF.

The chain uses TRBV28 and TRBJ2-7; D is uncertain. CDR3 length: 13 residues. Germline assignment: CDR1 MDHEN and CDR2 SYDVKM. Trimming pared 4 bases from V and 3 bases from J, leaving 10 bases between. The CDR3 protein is CASSSAGSYEQYF. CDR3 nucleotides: TGTGCCAGCAGTTCCGCAGGCAGCTACGAGCAGTACTTC.

CDR3 loop: CASSWGGTYEQYF. For the CDR3, the DNA is TGTGCCAGCAGTTGGGGGGGGACCTACGAGCAGTACTTC. V gene TRBV6-1 combines with J gene TRBJ2-7, with 7 bases lining up with TRBD2. The V gene end was trimmed by 5 bases and the J gene end by 2 bases; junction bases not matched to a gene: 3. Germline V lookup: CDR1 MNHNS, CDR2 SASEGT. The CDR3 spans 13 residues.

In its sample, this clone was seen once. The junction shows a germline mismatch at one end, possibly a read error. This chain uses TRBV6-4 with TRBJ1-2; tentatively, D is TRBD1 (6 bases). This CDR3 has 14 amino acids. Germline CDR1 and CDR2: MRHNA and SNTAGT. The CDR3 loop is CASSAILSGTPSVF. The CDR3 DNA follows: TGTGCCAGCAGTGCTATACTATCCGGGACACCCTCCGTCTTC.

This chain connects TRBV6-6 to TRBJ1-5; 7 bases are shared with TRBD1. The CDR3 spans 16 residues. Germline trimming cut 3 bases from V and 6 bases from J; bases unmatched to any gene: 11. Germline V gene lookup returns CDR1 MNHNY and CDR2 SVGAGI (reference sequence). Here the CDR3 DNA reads TGTGCCAGCAGTTATGGGTACAGGGGCACTGGTCAGCCCCAGCATTTT. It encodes CASSYGYRGTGQPQHF.